The 18 T cell receptor beta chains in this list originate from one sample, sequenced in a study of blood T cell repertoires in COVID-19. Measured with immunoSEQ multiplex PCR; TCRdb has only the in-frame clones, and not every one. The repertoire holds about 210,000 clones, with about 89% as singletons. The sequenced sample was peripheral blood. These TCRs come from a woman between 35 and 50 years old with acute or convalescent COVID-19.

V is TRBV3-1 (or the pseudogene TRBV3-2) and J is TRBJ1-6; D not resolved. Trimming cost V 3 bases and J 7 bases, with 19 bases left between them. Germline V gene sequence: CDR1 LGHDT, CDR2 YNNKEL (reference sequence). This CDR3 comprises 17 residues. The CDR3 DNA follows: TGTGCCAGCAGCCACCGTCCCCCCCCACACGGGAATTCACCCCTCCACTTT. Amino acids: CASSHRPPPHGNSPLHF.

This chain joins TRBV27 and TRBJ1-6; D ambiguous. V was clipped by 0 bases and J by 10 bases, with 13 bases between them. Germline assignment: CDR1 MNHEY and CDR2 SMNVEV (reference sequence). This CDR3 is 15 amino acids long. CDR3 amino acids: CASSLSHSYPSPLHF. CDR3 in DNA: TGTGCCAGCAGTTTATCACACAGCTACCCCTCACCCCTCCACTTT.

The J gene is TRBJ2-2, the V gene TRBV19; 8 nucleotides agree with TRBD1. Germline values: CDR1 LNHDA, CDR2 SQIVND (reference sequence). J gave up 7 bases and V 6 bases, and 16 bases lay outside the gene matches. The CDR3 totals 17 residues. Here the CDR3 reads CASRFFGQGASVGELFF. DNA of the CDR3: TGTGCCAGTAGATTTTTTGGGCAGGGGGCGTCGGTCGGGGAGCTGTTTTTT.

The rearrangement joins TRBV30 to TRBJ2-7; 11 bases map to TRBD1. This CDR3 region has 16 residues. V lost 0 bases to trimming and J lost 6 bases; unmatched junction nucleotides: 10. The V gene's germline CDR1 is GTSNPN and CDR2 SVGIG (reference sequence). Here the CDR3 reads CAWSVRSPGQGGEQYV. CDR3 DNA: TGTGCCTGGAGTGTAAGAAGCCCGGGACAGGGGGGCGAGCAGTACGTC.

V gene TRBV24-1 combines with J gene TRBJ2-1; D possibly corresponds to TRBD2 (7 bases). The germline V gene has CDR1 KGHDR and CDR2 SFDVKD. The CDR3 is 16 residues long. V was clipped by 6 bases and J by 1 base, with 15 bases between them. For the CDR3, the DNA is TGTGCCACCAGTAAACGGGGGGCAGGATCCTACAATGAGCAGTTCTTC. Protein: CATSKRGAGSYNEQFF.

The chain uses TRBV5-1 and TRBJ2-2, with D perhaps TRBD2 (5 bases). In germline, CDR1 is SGHRS, CDR2 YFSETQ. The V gene lost 4 bases and the J gene lost 2 bases, with 18 bases spanning the gap. This CDR3 is built from 17 residues. Here the CDR3 reads CASSPQVVGSNTGELFF. Written as DNA, the CDR3 is TGCGCCAGCAGCCCACAAGTGGTGGGGAGTAACACCGGGGAGCTGTTTTTT.

The chain employs TRBV7-2 and TRBJ2-1, with 7 nucleotides matching TRBD1. The CDR3 is 15 amino acids. V shed 6 bases and J 1 base; nucleotides not matched to a gene: 6. The V gene's germline CDR1 is SGHTA and CDR2 FQGNSA. The CDR3, as DNA: TGTGCCAGCAGATGGGACAGACAATCCTACAATGAGCAGTTCTTC. This sequence encodes CASRWDRQSYNEQFF.

The chain has TRBV7-9 and TRBJ1-1; D call uncertain. Germline V CDR1 and CDR2: SEHNR, FQNEAQ (reference sequence). This CDR3 spans 13 amino acids. The V and J ends lost 1 base and 4 bases respectively, with 7 bases between them. CDR3 bases: TGTGCCAGCAGCTTAGAGACTAGCACTGAAGCTTTCTTT. Its translation: CASSLETSTEAFF.

This clone has a count of ten or more. The chain recombines TRBV5-1 with TRBJ1-2; 7 nucleotides line up with TRBD1. This CDR3 contains 15 residues. Germline trimming cut 5 bases from V and 0 bases from J; bases unmatched to any gene: 7. Germline CDR1 is SGHRS and CDR2 is YFSETQ. The CDR3 bases are TGCGCCAGCAGTGCCCGGGACAGATCTAACTATGGCTACACCTTC. This codes for CASSARDRSNYGYTF.

The genes are TRBV9 and TRBJ1-6, with 10 bases matching TRBD1. This CDR3 spans 15 amino acids. V shed 4 bases and J 10 bases; nucleotides not matched to a gene: 8. Per the germline V gene, CDR1 is SGDLS and CDR2 is YYNGEE. CDR3 in DNA: TGTGCCAGCAGCTTAAGGGGACAGGGGCAGTCACCCCTCCACTTT. Protein product: CASSLRGQGQSPLHF.

The chain joins TRBV12-5 to TRBJ1-1, with D possibly matching TRBD1 (6 bases). V was pared by 2 bases and J by 7 bases, with 8 bases between. There are 12 residues in the CDR3. Germline loops: CDR1 LGHNT, CDR2 FRNRAP. CDR3 region: CASGLTGNEAFF. The CDR3 region has the DNA TGTGCTAGTGGTTTGACAGGGAATGAAGCTTTCTTT.

The V call is TRBV19, the J call TRBJ2-5, with 7 bases matching TRBD1. V lost 1 base to trimming and J lost 5 bases; unmatched junction nucleotides: 7. This CDR3 region has 15 residues. From germline, CDR1 is LNHDA and CDR2 SQIVND (reference sequence). DNA of the CDR3: TGTGCCAGTAGTATAGCAAGACAGGGAATGGAGACCCAGTACTTC. This codes for CASSIARQGMETQYF. Filled out from reference TRBV19 and TRBJ2-5, the complete variable domain reads DGGITQSPKYLFRKEGQNVTLSCEQNLNHDAMYWYRQDPGQGLRLIYYSQIVNDFQKGDIAEGYSVSREKKESFPLTVTSAQKNPTAFYLCASSIARQGMETQYFGPGTRLLVL.

This clone was seen only once. As DNA, the CDR3 is TGTGCCACCAGCACTAGCGGGGGGGCCCTAACCAAAAACATTCAGTACTTC. Translating gives CATSTSGGALTKNIQYF. This sequence joins TRBV15 and TRBJ2-4, with 12 bases matching TRBD2. Germline values: CDR1 LNHNV, CDR2 YYDKDF (reference sequence). CDR3 length: 17 residues. V shed 4 bases, J shed 2 bases, and the junction held 6 bases outside the gene matches.

In its sample, this clone was seen a few times. The chain combines TRBV5-6 with TRBJ2-3; D gene unclear. This CDR3 contains 13 residues. Trimming stripped 4 bases from V and 0 bases from J, with 6 bases between. Looked up from germline, CDR1 is SGHDT and CDR2 is YYEEEE. CDR3 DNA sequence: TGTGCCAGCAGCCGCCGGAGCACAGATACGCAGTATTTT. It translates to CASSRRSTDTQYF.

This chain uses TRBV2 with TRBJ1-3; perhaps TRBD1 as D (5 bases). The CDR3 is 12 amino acids. The ends were cut back, 3 bases at V and 7 bases at J, with 7 bases in the middle. CDR1 and CDR2 from the germline V gene are SNHLY and FYNNEI. The CDR3 coding sequence is TGTGCCAGCAGTGAGTCAGGGAACACCATATATTTT. It is translated as CASSESGNTIYF.

This sequence joins TRBV18 and TRBJ2-5; the match to TRBD2 covers 8 bases. CDR3 size: 16 residues. J was trimmed by 1 base and V by 6 bases; bases with no gene match: 10. Per the germline V gene, CDR1 is KGHSH and CDR2 is LQKENI. CDR3 bases: TGTGCCAGCTCTCCCAGGACTAGCCCACTCCAAGAGACCCAGTACTTC. Protein: CASSPRTSPLQETQYF.

The rearrangement uses TRBV7-9 and TRBJ1-1, with a possible D match to TRBD1 (6 bases). The CDR3 contains 14 residues. Trimming took off 5 bases at V and 1 base at J, with 11 bases between the two ends. Germline loops: CDR1 SEHNR, CDR2 FQNEAQ (reference sequence). CDR3 amino acids: CASSPGRGNTEAFF. CDR3 bases: TGTGCCAGCAGCCCGGGCAGGGGGAACACTGAAGCTTTCTTT.

V and J are TRBV5-1 and TRBJ2-2; 10 nucleotides agree with TRBD1. Germline values: CDR1 SGHRS, CDR2 YFSETQ. There are 15 residues in the CDR3. Losses at the gene ends were 3 bases for V and 4 bases for J; bases not matched to a gene: 3. CDR3 sequence: CASSSGQGITGELFF. DNA of the CDR3: TGCGCCAGCAGCTCGGGACAGGGGATCACCGGGGAGCTGTTTTTT.